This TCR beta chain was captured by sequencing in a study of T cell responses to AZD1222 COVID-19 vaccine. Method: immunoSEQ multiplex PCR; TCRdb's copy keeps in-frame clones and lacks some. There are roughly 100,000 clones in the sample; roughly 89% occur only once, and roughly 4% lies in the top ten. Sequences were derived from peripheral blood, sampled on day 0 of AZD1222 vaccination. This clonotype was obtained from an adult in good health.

The CDR3 DNA is TGTGCCAGCAGGGGGGAACCAGATACGCAGTATTTT. It specifies CASRGEPDTQYF. The genes are TRBV2 and TRBJ2-3, with D perhaps being TRBD1 or TRBD2 (5 bases each). V was pared by 6 bases and J by 4 bases, with 8 bases between. Germline V lookup: CDR1 SNHLY, CDR2 FYNNEI. The CDR3 has 12 amino acids.